Below are 18 T cell receptor beta chains sequenced from a single sample in a study of siplizumab effects on memory and regulatory T cells. TCRdb keeps only in-frame clones here, not all; method: immunoSEQ multiplex PCR. The sample shows over 100,000 clones, about 94% of them seen only once. Sequences were obtained from non-Treg CD4+ T cells sorted from blood. The receptor set was obtained from a human donor in good health.

Remarks on this clone: Different DNA sequences within this sample yield the same CDR3. The gene calls are TRBV18 and TRBJ1-2, with 8 bases aligning to TRBD1. Losses at the gene ends were 3 bases for V and 8 bases for J; bases not matched to a gene: 8. CDR1 is KGHSH and CDR2 is LQKENI in the germline V gene. The CDR3 is made up of 14 amino acids. For the CDR3, the DNA is TGTGCCAGCTCACCGGGACAGGAGTATGGCGGCTACACCTTC. It codes for CASSPGQEYGGYTF.

This clone was recorded once. In the same sample, other DNA sequences code for this CDR3. The chain carries TRBV5-1 and TRBJ2-7; 9 positions match TRBD2. Trimming took 3 bases from V and 4 from J; bases not matched to a gene: 2. This CDR3 region has 13 residues. Germline CDR1 SGHRS, CDR2 YFSETQ. The CDR3 here is CASSWTSAYEQYF. CDR3 DNA: TGCGCCAGCAGCTGGACTAGCGCTTACGAGCAGTACTTC. The full variable domain, its missing parts supplied by reference TRBV5-1 and TRBJ2-7, is KAGVTQTPRYLIKTRGQQVTLSCSPISGHRSVSWYQQTPGQGLQFLFEYFSETQRNKGNFPGRFSGRQFSNSRSEMNVSTLELGDSALYLCASSWTSAYEQYFGPGTRLTVT.

V and J are TRBV19 and TRBJ2-2; a weak D match, TRBD2 (7 bases). Per germline, CDR1 LNHDA and CDR2 SQIVND (reference sequence). The CDR3 sequence is 15 residues long. Between the trimmed V and J ends, which lost 7 bases and 3 bases, there was a span of 15 bases. CDR3 sequence reads: CASNKGGRYTGELFF. The CDR3 DNA follows: TGTGCCAGTAATAAGGGGGGGCGGTACACCGGGGAGCTGTTTTTT.

This clone was counted between two and nine times. This sequence joins TRBV6-5 and TRBJ2-7, with D hard to call. The CDR3 has 13 residues. CDR1 is MNHEY, CDR2 SVGAGI, per germline. V lost 7 bases and J lost 0, with 10 bases in between. For the CDR3, the DNA is TGTGCCAGCATGGGGTTAGCCTCCTACGAGCAGTACTTC. It translates to CASMGLASYEQYF.

This chain uses TRBV10-3 with TRBJ1-1; TRBD1 matches 10 bases. Germline CDR1 reads ENHRY; CDR2 reads SYGVKD. V dropped 9 bases and J dropped 3; count of bases not matched to a gene: 7. The CDR3 sequence is 14 residues long. The CDR3, as DNA: TGTGCCATATGCCGGGGACAGGGGCACACTGAAGCTTTCTTT. This translates into CAICRGQGHTEAFF.

V gene TRBV18 combines with J gene TRBJ1-1; D is perhaps TRBD1 (5 bases). This CDR3 is built from 13 residues. V was cut by 3 bases and J by 7 bases, with 12 bases left in between. Germline CDR1 KGHSH, CDR2 LQKENI. In nucleotides, the CDR3 is TGTGCCAGCTCACCGGGACTCGCCGTTGAAGCTTTCTTT. This codes for CASSPGLAVEAFF.

J is TRBJ1-2 and V is TRBV29-1, with D unresolved. Trimming left V 5 bases short and J 8 bases short, with 15 bases between. Germline CDR1 and CDR2: SQVTM and ANQGSEA. The CDR3 length is 12 residues. The CDR3 reads CSVLARSGGYTF. CDR3 DNA sequence: TGCAGCGTTTTGGCCAGGTCGGGAGGCTACACCTTC.

This chain uses TRBV7-9 with TRBJ2-5; possibly TRBD2 for D (5 bases). CDR1 is SEHNR, CDR2 FQNEAQ, per germline (reference sequence). The CDR3 sequence is 13 residues long. V was cut by 5 bases and J by 5 bases, with 12 bases left in between. The CDR3 is CASSGEGVETQYF. CDR3 in DNA: TGTGCCAGCAGCGGAGAGGGTGTGGAGACCCAGTACTTC. Full variable domain (remainder filled in from reference TRBV7-9 and TRBJ2-5): DTGVSQNPRHKITKRGQNVTFRCDPISEHNRLYWYRQTLGQGPEFLTYFQNEAQLEKSRLLSDRFSAERPKGSFSTLEIQRTEQGDSAMYLCASSGEGVETQYFGPGTRLLVL.

This chain uses TRBV7-2 with TRBJ2-1; TRBD1 agrees at 9 bases. In germline, CDR1 is SGHTA, CDR2 FQGNSA. The V and J ends lost 3 bases and 5 bases, in that order; junction bases with no gene match: 2. The CDR3 runs 14 residues. CDR3 amino acids: CASSLGQGHNEQFF. Written as DNA, the CDR3 is TGTGCCAGCAGCTTGGGACAGGGCCACAATGAGCAGTTCTTC.

This sequence joins TRBV28 and TRBJ2-5; D may be TRBD1 or TRBD2 (5 bases each). The J call is doubtful: the DNA matches TRBJ2-7 better. Germline CDR1 MDHEN, CDR2 SYDVKM. The CDR3 totals 13 residues. CDR3 region: CASGPGRKYEQYF. DNA of the CDR3: TGTGCCAGCGGACCGGGACGGAAATACGAGCAGTACTTC.

This rearrangement joins TRBV10-3 to TRBJ2-3, with a tentative D call TRBD2 (6 bases). CDR1 ENHRY and CDR2 SYGVKD come from the germline V gene. Trimming cost V 4 bases and J 6 bases, with 14 bases left between them. The CDR3 totals 14 residues. The CDR3 spells CAISGGAGADTQYF. CDR3 in DNA: TGTGCCATCAGTGGAGGAGCGGGCGCGGATACGCAGTATTTT.

The chain has TRBV6-5 and TRBJ1-3, with D hard to call. CDR1 is MNHEY, CDR2 SVGAGI, per germline. V lost 6 bases and J lost 1, with 10 bases in between. The CDR3 runs 14 residues. Written as DNA, the CDR3 is TGTGCCAGCAGAAGGGCAGGTTCTGGAAACACCATATATTTT. Translation: CASRRAGSGNTIYF.

The rearrangement joins TRBV6-6 to TRBJ2-2; D is possibly TRBD2 (6 bases). Per germline, CDR1 MNHNY and CDR2 SVGAGI (reference sequence). The CDR3 has 15 residues. Trimming shortened V by 4 bases and J by 6 bases, and 15 bases separated the two germline ends. CDR3 region: CASSLDYGKSGELFF. Written as DNA, the CDR3 is TGTGCCAGCAGTTTGGACTATGGAAAGTCCGGGGAGCTGTTTTTT.

This clone is a singleton in its sample. J is TRBJ2-7 and V is TRBV29-1; TRBD1 matches at 9 bases. Trimming cost V 3 bases and J 2 bases; bases outside gene matches: 5. The CDR3 is made up of 14 amino acids. The germline gives CDR1 SQVTM, CDR2 ANQGSEA. The CDR3 region is CSVDSGQGAYEQYF. DNA for the CDR3: TGCAGCGTTGACTCGGGACAGGGAGCCTACGAGCAGTACTTC.

The rearrangement links TRBV19 to TRBJ1-1; the D is unclear. Trimming stripped 7 bases from V and 2 bases from J, with 14 bases between. The germline V gene has CDR1 LNHDA and CDR2 SQIVND (reference sequence). The CDR3 covers 14 residues. In nucleotides, the CDR3 is TGTGCCAGTAACCCCAACCAGGTAAACACTGAAGCTTTCTTT. Its translation: CASNPNQVNTEAFF. Supplemented by reference TRBV19 and TRBJ1-1, the full variable domain reads DGGITQSPKYLFRKEGQNVTLSCEQNLNHDAMYWYRQDPGQGLRLIYYSQIVNDFQKGDIAEGYSVSREKKESFPLTVTSAQKNPTAFYLCASNPNQVNTEAFFGQGTRLTVV.

The genes are TRBV10-1 and TRBJ2-3; TRBD1 matches at 10 bases. Losses at the gene ends were 0 bases for V and 5 bases for J; bases not matched to a gene: 5. Per germline, CDR1 WNHNN and CDR2 SYGVQD (reference sequence). CDR3 size: 16 residues. This CDR3 is CASSESGTGVVDTQYF. CDR3 sequence (DNA): TGCGCCAGCAGTGAGTCCGGGACAGGGGTGGTAGATACGCAGTATTTT.

V and J are TRBV5-1 and TRBJ2-2; D uncertain. V shed 5 bases and J shed 5 bases, with 10 bases lying between them. The CDR3 is 13 residues long. CDR1 is SGHRS and CDR2 is YFSETQ in the germline V gene. The CDR3 loop reads CASSKVITGELFF. CDR3 coding DNA: TGCGCCAGCAGTAAGGTGATAACCGGGGAGCTGTTTTTT.

The CDR3 nucleotides are TGTGCCAGCACACAGAACTATGGCTACACCTTC. This encodes CASTQNYGYTF. The V and J genes are TRBV28 and TRBJ1-2; D is uncertain. This CDR3 contains 11 residues. Germline assignment: CDR1 MDHEN and CDR2 SYDVKM. V was pared by 7 bases and J by 2 bases, with 5 bases between.